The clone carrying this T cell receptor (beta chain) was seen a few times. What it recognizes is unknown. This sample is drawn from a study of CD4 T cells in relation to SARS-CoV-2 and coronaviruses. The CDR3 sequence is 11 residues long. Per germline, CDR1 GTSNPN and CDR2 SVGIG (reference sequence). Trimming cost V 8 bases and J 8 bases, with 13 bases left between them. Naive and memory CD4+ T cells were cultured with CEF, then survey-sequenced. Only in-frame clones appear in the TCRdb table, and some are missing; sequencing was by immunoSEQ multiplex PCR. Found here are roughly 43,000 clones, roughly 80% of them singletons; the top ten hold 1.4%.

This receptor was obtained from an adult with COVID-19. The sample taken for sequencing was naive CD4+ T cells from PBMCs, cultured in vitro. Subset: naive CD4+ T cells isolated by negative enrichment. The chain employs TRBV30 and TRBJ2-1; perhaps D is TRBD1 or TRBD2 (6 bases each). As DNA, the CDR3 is TGTGCCAGAACAGGGAGGCATGAGCAGTTCTTC. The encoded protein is CARTGRHEQFF.